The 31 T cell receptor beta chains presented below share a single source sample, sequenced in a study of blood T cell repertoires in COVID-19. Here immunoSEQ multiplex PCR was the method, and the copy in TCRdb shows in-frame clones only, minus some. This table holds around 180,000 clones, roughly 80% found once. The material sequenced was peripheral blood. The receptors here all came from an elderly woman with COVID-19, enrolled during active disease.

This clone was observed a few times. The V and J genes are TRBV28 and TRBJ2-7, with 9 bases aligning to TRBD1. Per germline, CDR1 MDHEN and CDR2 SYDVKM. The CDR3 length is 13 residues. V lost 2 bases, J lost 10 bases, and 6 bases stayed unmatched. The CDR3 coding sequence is TGTGCCAGCAGTTTACCGGACAGGGGAACCCAGTACTTC. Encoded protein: CASSLPDRGTQYF.

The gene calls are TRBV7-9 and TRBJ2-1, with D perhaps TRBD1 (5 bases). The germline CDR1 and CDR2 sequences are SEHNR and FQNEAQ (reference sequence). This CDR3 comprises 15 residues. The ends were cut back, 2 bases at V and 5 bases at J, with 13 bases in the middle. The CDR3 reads CASSLYLAGNNEQFF. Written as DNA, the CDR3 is TGTGCCAGCAGCTTATATTTGGCAGGGAACAATGAGCAGTTCTTC.

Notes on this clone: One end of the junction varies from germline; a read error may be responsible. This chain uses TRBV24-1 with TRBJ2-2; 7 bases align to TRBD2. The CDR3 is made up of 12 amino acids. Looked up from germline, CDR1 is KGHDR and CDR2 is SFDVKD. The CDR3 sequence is CATRDYTGELFF. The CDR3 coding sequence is TGTGCCACGAGGGACTATACCGGTGAGCTGTTTTTT.

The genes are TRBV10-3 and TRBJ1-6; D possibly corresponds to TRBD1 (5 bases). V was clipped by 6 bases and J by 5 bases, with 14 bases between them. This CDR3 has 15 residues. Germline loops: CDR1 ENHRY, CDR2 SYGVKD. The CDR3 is CAIRPTGDHNSPLHF. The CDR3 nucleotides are TGTGCCATCAGGCCTACAGGTGATCATAATTCACCCCTCCACTTT.

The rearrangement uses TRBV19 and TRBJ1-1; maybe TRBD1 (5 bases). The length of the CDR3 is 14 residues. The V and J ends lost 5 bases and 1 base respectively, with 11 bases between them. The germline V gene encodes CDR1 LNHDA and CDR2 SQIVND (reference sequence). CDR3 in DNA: TGTGCCAGTAGTCCCGGGGGGAAGAACACTGAAGCTTTCTTT. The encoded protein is CASSPGGKNTEAFF.

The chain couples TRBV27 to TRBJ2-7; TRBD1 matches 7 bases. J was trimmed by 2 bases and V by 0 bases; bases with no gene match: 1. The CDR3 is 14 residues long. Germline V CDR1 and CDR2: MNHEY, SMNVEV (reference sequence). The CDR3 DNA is TGTGCCAGCAGTTTATCGGGGACAGCCTACGAGCAGTACTTC. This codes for CASSLSGTAYEQYF.

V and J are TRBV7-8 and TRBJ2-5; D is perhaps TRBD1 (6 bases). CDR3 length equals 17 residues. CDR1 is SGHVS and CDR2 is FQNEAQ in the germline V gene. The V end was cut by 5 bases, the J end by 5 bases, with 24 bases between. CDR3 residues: CASSPARGLGFDETQYF. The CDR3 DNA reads TGTGCCAGCAGCCCGGCCAGGGGTCTAGGTTTTGACGAGACCCAGTACTTC.

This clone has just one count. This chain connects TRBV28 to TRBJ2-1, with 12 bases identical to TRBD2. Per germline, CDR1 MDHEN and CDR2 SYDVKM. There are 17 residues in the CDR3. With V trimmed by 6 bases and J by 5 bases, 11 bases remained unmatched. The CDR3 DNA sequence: TGTGCCAGCAGCCCGACGGGACTAGCGGGTCTACACAATGAGCAGTTCTTC. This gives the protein CASSPTGLAGLHNEQFF.

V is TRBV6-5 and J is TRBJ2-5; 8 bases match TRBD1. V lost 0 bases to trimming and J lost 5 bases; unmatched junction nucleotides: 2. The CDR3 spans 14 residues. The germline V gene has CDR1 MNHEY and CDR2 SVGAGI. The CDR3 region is CASSYSQGAETQYF. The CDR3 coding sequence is TGTGCCAGCAGTTACTCGCAGGGGGCGGAGACCCAGTACTTC.

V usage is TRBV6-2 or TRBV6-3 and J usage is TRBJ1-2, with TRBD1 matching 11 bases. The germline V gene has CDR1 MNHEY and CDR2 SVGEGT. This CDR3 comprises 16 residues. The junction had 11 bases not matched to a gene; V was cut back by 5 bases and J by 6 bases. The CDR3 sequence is CASSNPGTGGYNGYTF. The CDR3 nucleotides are TGTGCCAGCAGTAACCCCGGGACAGGGGGTTATAATGGCTACACCTTC.

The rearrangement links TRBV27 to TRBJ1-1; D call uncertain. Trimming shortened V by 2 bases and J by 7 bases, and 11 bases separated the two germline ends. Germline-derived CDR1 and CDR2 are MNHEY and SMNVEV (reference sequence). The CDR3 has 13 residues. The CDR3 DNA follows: TGTGCCAGCAGTTTAAGCGGTGCCAATGAAGCTTTCTTT. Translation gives CASSLSGANEAFF.

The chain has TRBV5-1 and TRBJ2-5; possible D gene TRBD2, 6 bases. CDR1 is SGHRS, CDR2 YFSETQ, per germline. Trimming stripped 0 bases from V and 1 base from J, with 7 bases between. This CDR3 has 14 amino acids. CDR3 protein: CASSLERVQETQYF. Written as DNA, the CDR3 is TGCGCCAGCAGCTTGGAGCGGGTCCAAGAGACCCAGTACTTC.

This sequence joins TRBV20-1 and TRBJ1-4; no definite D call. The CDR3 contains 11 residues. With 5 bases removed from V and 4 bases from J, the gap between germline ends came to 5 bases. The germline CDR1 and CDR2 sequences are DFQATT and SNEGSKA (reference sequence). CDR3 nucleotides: TGCAGTGCTGAGGATAATGAAAAACTGTTTTTT. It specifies CSAEDNEKLFF.

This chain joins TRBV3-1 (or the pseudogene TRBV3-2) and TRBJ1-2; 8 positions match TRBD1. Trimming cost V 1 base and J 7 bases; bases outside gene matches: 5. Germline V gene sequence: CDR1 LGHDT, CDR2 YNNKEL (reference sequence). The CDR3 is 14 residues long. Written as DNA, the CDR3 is TGTGCCAGCAGCCAAGGGACAGGGCTGGCTGGCTACACCTTC. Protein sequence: CASSQGTGLAGYTF.

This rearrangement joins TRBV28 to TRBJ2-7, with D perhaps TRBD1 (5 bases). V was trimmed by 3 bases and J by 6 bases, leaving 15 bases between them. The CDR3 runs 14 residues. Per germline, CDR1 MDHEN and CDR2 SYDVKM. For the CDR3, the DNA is TGTGCCAGCAGTTTTGGCAGGGAATACGGCGAGCAGTACTTC. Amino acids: CASSFGREYGEQYF.

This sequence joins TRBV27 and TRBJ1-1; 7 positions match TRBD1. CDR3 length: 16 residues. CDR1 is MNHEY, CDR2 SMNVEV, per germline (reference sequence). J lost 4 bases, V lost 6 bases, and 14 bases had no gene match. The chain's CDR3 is CASRPTIQGRSTEAFF. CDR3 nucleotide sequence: TGTGCCAGCAGACCTACTATACAGGGGAGGAGCACTGAAGCTTTCTTT.

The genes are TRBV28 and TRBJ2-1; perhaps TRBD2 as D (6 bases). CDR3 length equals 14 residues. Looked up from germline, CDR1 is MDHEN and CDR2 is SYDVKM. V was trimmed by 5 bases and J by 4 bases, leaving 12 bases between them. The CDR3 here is CASSRLGLYNEQFF. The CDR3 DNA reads TGTGCCAGCAGTCGACTAGGACTGTACAATGAGCAGTTCTTC.

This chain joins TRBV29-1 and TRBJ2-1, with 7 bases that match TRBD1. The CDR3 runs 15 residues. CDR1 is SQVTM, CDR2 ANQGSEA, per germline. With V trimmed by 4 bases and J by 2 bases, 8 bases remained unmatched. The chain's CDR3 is CSVGGQLGPYNEQFF. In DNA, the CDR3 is TGCAGCGTTGGGGGACAGCTAGGCCCCTACAATGAGCAGTTCTTC.

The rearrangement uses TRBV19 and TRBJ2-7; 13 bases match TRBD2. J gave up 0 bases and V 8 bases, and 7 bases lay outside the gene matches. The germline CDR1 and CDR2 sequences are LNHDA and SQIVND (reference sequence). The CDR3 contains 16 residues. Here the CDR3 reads CASGSRTSGGSYEQYF. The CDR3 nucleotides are TGTGCCAGTGGGTCTCGGACTAGCGGGGGCTCCTACGAGCAGTACTTC. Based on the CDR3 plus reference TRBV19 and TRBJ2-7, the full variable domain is DGGITQSPKYLFRKEGQNVTLSCEQNLNHDAMYWYRQDPGQGLRLIYYSQIVNDFQKGDIAEGYSVSREKKESFPLTVTSAQKNPTAFYLCASGSRTSGGSYEQYFGPGTRLTVT.

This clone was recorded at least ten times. The CDR3 region is CASSAGTGLDTDTQYF. The CDR3 coding sequence is TGTGCCAGCAGCGCCGGGACAGGGTTGGACACAGATACGCAGTATTTT. The chain couples TRBV9 to TRBJ2-3, with 9 positions matching TRBD1. Per germline, CDR1 SGDLS and CDR2 YYNGEE. The J segment lost 2 bases and the V segment lost 3 bases, leaving 7 bases of the junction unmatched. The CDR3 totals 16 residues.

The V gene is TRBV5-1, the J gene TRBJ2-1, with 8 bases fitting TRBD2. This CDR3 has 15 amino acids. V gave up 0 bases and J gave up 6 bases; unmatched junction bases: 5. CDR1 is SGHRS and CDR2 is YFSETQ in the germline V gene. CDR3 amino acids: CASSLASGSLNEQFF. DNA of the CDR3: TGCGCCAGCAGCTTGGCAAGCGGGAGCCTCAATGAGCAGTTCTTC.

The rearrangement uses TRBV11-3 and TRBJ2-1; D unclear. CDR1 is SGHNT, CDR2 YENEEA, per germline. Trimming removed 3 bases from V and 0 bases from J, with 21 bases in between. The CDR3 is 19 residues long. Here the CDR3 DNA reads TGTGCCAGCAGCTTGACGGCCCCTCCGCGACTGGGCTCCTACAATGAGCAGTTCTTC. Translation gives CASSLTAPPRLGSYNEQFF.

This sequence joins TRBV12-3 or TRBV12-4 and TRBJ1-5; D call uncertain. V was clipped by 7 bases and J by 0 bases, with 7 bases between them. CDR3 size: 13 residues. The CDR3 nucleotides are TGTGCCAGCAAATCGTATAGCAATCAGCCCCAGCATTTT. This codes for CASKSYSNQPQHF.

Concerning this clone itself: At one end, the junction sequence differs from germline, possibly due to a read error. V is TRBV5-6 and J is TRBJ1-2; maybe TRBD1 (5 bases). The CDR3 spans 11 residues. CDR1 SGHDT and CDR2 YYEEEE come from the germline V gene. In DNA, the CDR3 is TGTGCCAGCAGCTTTGGGGCGAGTGAGGCCTTC. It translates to CASSFGASEAF.

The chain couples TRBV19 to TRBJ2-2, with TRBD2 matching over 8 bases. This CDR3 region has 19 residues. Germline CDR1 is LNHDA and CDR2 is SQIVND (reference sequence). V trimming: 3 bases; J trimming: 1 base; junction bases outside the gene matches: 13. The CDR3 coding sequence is TGTGCCAGTAGTATCGCGGGGGGCGCCATCTTCGAGAACACCGGGGAGCTGTTTTTT. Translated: CASSIAGGAIFENTGELFF.

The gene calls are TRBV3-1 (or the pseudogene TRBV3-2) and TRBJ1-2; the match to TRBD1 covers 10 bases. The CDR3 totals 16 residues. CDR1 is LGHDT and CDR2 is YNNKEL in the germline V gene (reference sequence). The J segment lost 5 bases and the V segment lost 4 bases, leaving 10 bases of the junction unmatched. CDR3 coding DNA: TGTGCCAGCAGCCGGGACAGGGGCCCCCCCCCTTATGGCTACACCTTC. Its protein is CASSRDRGPPPYGYTF.

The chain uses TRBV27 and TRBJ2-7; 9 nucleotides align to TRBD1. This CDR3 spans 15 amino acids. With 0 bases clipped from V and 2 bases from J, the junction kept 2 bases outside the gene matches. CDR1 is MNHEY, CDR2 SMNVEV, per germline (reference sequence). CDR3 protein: CASSLSGTGPYEQYF. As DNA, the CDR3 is TGTGCCAGCAGTTTATCTGGGACAGGGCCCTACGAGCAGTACTTC.

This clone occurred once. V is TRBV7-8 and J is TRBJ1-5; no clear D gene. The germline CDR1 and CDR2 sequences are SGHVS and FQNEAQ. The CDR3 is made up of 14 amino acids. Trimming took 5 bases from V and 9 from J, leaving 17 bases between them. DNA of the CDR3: TGTGCCAGCAGCCCCAGACTCAGCCTTACGCCCCAGCATTTT. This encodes CASSPRLSLTPQHF.

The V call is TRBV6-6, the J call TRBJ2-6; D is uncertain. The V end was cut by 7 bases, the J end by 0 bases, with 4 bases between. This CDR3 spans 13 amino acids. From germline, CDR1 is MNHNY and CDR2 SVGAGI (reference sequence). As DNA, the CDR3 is TGTGCCAGCACCCTCTCTGGGGCCAACGTCCTGACTTTC. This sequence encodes CASTLSGANVLTF.

The CDR3 region has the DNA TGTGCCAGCAGCCATTCACAGGGAGGGATTAGCAATCAGCCCCAGCATTTT. This sequence encodes CASSHSQGGISNQPQHF. The gene calls are TRBV3-1 (or the pseudogene TRBV3-2) and TRBJ1-5, with D possibly being TRBD1 (6 bases). V dropped 3 bases and J dropped 0 bases, with 15 bases sitting between them. This CDR3 region has 17 residues. The germline gives CDR1 LGHDT, CDR2 YNNKEL (reference sequence).

The CDR3 coding sequence is TGTGCCAGCAGTTTGGGGGGGCTGACATCTCCCTACGAGCAGTACTTC. Translating gives CASSLGGLTSPYEQYF. The V call is TRBV28, the J call TRBJ2-7, with a possible D match to TRBD2 (7 bases). Germline V gene data show CDR1 as MDHEN and CDR2 as SYDVKM. The CDR3 is 16 amino acids. Trimming shortened V by 3 bases and J by 2 bases, and 17 bases separated the two germline ends.